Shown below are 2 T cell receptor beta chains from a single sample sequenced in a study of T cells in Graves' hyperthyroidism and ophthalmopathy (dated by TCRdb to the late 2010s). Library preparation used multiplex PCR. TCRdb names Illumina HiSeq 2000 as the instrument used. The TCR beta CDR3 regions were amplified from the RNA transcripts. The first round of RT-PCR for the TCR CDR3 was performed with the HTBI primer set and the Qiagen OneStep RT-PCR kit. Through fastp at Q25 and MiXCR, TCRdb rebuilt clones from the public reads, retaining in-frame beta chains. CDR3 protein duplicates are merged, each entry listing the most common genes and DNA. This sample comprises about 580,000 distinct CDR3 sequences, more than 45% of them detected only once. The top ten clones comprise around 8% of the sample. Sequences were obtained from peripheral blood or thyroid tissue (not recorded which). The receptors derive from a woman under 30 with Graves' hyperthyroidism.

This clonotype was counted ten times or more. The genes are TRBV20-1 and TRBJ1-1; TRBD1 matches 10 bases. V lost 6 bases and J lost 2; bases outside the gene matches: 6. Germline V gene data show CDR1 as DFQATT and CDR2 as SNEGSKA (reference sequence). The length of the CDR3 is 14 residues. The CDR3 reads CSATGDRGNTEAFF. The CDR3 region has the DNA TGCAGTGCGACAGGGGACAGGGGAAACACTGAAGCTTTCTTT.

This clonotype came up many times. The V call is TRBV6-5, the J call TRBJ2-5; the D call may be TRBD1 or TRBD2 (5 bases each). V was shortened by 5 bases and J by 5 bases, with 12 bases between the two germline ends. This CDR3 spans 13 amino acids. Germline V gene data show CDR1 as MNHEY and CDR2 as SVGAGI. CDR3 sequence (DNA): TGTGCCAGCAGTGACGTAGAGGGGGAGACCCAGTACTTC. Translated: CASSDVEGETQYF.